The 24 T cell receptor beta chains below come from one sample, sequenced in a study of blood T cell repertoires in COVID-19. Generated by immunoSEQ multiplex PCR, the TCRdb table keeps only in-frame clones and is missing some. Of 90,000 to 150,000 clones detected, 70% to 80% appear once; the ten largest clones hold around 3.9%. The sample was peripheral blood. These receptors were collected from a woman older than 75 with acute or convalescent COVID-19.

This sequence joins TRBV4-3 and TRBJ1-1, with D maybe TRBD1 (5 bases). V was clipped by 0 bases and J by 4 bases, with 12 bases between them. The CDR3 runs to 15 residues. Germline CDR1 is LGHNA and CDR2 is YSLEER. CDR3 in amino acids: CASSQDLGARTEAFF. Here the CDR3 DNA reads TGCGCCAGCAGCCAAGATTTAGGGGCGCGCACTGAAGCTTTCTTT.

This chain connects TRBV14 to TRBJ2-2; D unresolved. CDR1 SGHDN and CDR2 FVKESK come from the germline V gene. The CDR3 is 14 residues long. V was pared by 4 bases and J by 5 bases, with 11 bases between. Here the CDR3 DNA reads TGTGCCAGCAGCCTTTCTCTGAGTACCGGGGAGCTGTTTTTT. Encoded protein: CASSLSLSTGELFF.

The chain uses TRBV7-2 and TRBJ1-1, with D possibly being TRBD1 (6 bases). The CDR3 runs 15 residues. With 2 bases removed from V and 8 bases from J, the gap between germline ends came to 18 bases. CDR1 is SGHTA and CDR2 is FQGNSA in the germline V gene. CDR3 sequence reads: CASSLTTGRREEAFF. As DNA, the CDR3 is TGTGCCAGCAGCTTAACGACAGGTCGAAGGGAGGAAGCTTTCTTT. Looking up the rest from reference TRBV7-2 and TRBJ1-1 gives the full variable domain: GAGVSQSPSNKVTEKGKDVELRCDPISGHTALYWYRQSLGQGLEFLIYFQGNSAPDKSGLPSDRFSAERTGGSVSTLTIQRTQQEDSAVYLCASSLTTGRREEAFFGQGTRLTVV.

This clone occurred once. One junction end does not reproduce the germline sequence, and a read error may be involved. The chain links TRBV7-8 to TRBJ2-7, with D perhaps matching TRBD2 (7 bases). The CDR3 totals 16 residues. Germline values: CDR1 SGHVS, CDR2 FQNEAQ. CDR3 coding DNA: TGTGCCAGCAGCTTAGCTGGTCCGGGGGGCTCCCACGAGCAGTACTTC. Encoded protein: CASSLAGPGGSHEQYF.

V and J are TRBV10-3 and TRBJ1-1; TRBD1 aligns across 8 bases. Germline CDR1 ENHRY, CDR2 SYGVKD. This CDR3 has 14 amino acids. Germline trimming cut 3 bases from V and 7 bases from J; bases unmatched to any gene: 7. This CDR3 is CAISERQGAGEAFF. DNA of the CDR3: TGTGCCATCAGTGAACGGCAGGGGGCAGGTGAAGCTTTCTTT.

This chain uses TRBV12-3 or TRBV12-4 with TRBJ2-5; D not resolved. With 3 bases removed from V and 5 bases from J, the gap between germline ends came to 4 bases. The CDR3 runs 11 residues. The CDR3, as DNA: TGTGCCAGCAGTTTTATGGAGACCCAGTACTTC. It specifies CASSFMETQYF.

The chain combines TRBV7-9 with TRBJ1-3; D is ambiguous. The germline gives CDR1 SEHNR, CDR2 FQNEAQ (reference sequence). The CDR3 runs 14 residues. Trimming left V 5 bases short and J 0 bases short, with 8 bases between. In DNA form, the CDR3 reads TGTGCCAGCAGCCCGTGGAGCTCTGGAAACACCATATATTTT. It yields the protein CASSPWSSGNTIYF. Combining the CDR3 with reference TRBV7-9 and TRBJ1-3 gives the whole variable domain DTGVSQNPRHKITKRGQNVTFRCDPISEHNRLYWYRQTLGQGPEFLTYFQNEAQLEKSRLLSDRFSAERPKGSFSTLEIQRTEQGDSAMYLCASSPWSSGNTIYFGEGSWLTVV.

The genes are TRBV9 and TRBJ2-7, with D possibly being TRBD2 (6 bases). Germline loops: CDR1 SGDLS, CDR2 YYNGEE. This CDR3 is 15 amino acids long. V was pared by 0 bases and J by 4 bases, with 14 bases between. The DNA for the CDR3 is TGTGCCAGCAGCGTAGGATCCGGGAGAGGGTACGAGCAGTACTTC. Its translation is CASSVGSGRGYEQYF.

The rearrangement links TRBV7-6 to TRBJ2-7; D not certain. V was clipped by 2 bases and J by 0 bases, with 8 bases between them. CDR1 SGHVS and CDR2 FNYEAQ come from the germline V gene. This CDR3 spans 14 amino acids. The CDR3: CASSLTVTSYEQYF. DNA of the CDR3: TGTGCCAGCAGCTTAACAGTAACCTCCTACGAGCAGTACTTC. Variable domain in full (rest from reference TRBV7-6 and TRBJ2-7): GAGVSQSPRYKVTKRGQDVALRCDPISGHVSLYWYRQALGQGPEFLTYFNYEAQQDKSGLPNDRFSAERPEGSISTLTIQRTEQRDSAMYRCASSLTVTSYEQYFGPGTRLTVT.

The CDR3 sequence is CASSYQGDTEAFF. CDR3 nucleotide sequence: TGTGCCAGCAGCTACCAGGGGGACACTGAAGCTTTCTTT. V and J are TRBV7-9 and TRBJ1-1; 7 bases are a match to TRBD1. The J segment lost 3 bases and the V segment lost 4 bases, leaving 2 bases of the junction unmatched. The CDR3 is 13 residues long. Germline V lookup: CDR1 SEHNR, CDR2 FQNEAQ (reference sequence). The whole variable domain, remainder taken from reference TRBV7-9 and TRBJ1-1, is DTGVSQNPRHKITKRGQNVTFRCDPISEHNRLYWYRQTLGQGPEFLTYFQNEAQLEKSRLLSDRFSAERPKGSFSTLEIQRTEQGDSAMYLCASSYQGDTEAFFGQGTRLTVV.

This sequence joins TRBV3-1 (or the pseudogene TRBV3-2) and TRBJ2-3, with D possibly being TRBD1 (6 bases). CDR3 size: 13 residues. Germline CDR1 reads LGHDT; CDR2 reads YNNKEL (reference sequence). Trimming stripped 6 bases from V and 2 bases from J, with 9 bases between. The CDR3 reads CASRNRDTDTQYF. The CDR3 nucleotides are TGTGCCAGCAGAAACAGGGACACAGATACGCAGTATTTT.

This clone was seen only a few times. This chain joins TRBV29-1 and TRBJ2-7, with TRBD1 matching 7 bases. From germline, CDR1 is SQVTM and CDR2 ANQGSEA. The V segment lost 1 base and the J segment 2 bases; nucleotides outside the gene matches: 8. CDR3 length: 15 residues. The CDR3 here is CSVEGLGQRTYEQYF. The CDR3 DNA is TGCAGCGTTGAAGGGTTGGGACAGAGGACCTACGAGCAGTACTTC.

The chain has TRBV12-5 and TRBJ2-2; 8 nucleotides align to TRBD2. The CDR3 has 15 residues. With V trimmed by 1 base and J by 4 bases, 2 bases remained unmatched. CDR1 and CDR2 from the germline V gene are LGHNT and FRNRAP. The CDR3 is CASGLDGRVTGELFF. The CDR3, as DNA: TGTGCTAGTGGTTTGGACGGGAGGGTCACCGGGGAGCTGTTTTTT.

V gene TRBV7-6 combines with J gene TRBJ2-6, with D perhaps matching TRBD1 (6 bases). CDR1 is SGHVS, CDR2 FNYEAQ, per germline. V was cut by 7 bases and J by 0 bases, with 16 bases left in between. The CDR3 is 17 residues long. CDR3 loop: CASNPGTSISGANVLTF. The CDR3 DNA is TGTGCCAGCAACCCTGGGACATCTATCTCTGGGGCCAACGTCCTGACTTTC.

This chain connects TRBV28 to TRBJ2-1; 13 positions match TRBD2. The CDR3 contains 16 residues. CDR1 and CDR2 from the germline V gene are MDHEN and SYDVKM. V lost 5 bases and J lost 7; bases outside the gene matches: 8. Here the CDR3 DNA reads TGTGCCAGCAGTCCATGGACTAGCGGGAGCGTTAATGAGCAGTTCTTC. Its translation is CASSPWTSGSVNEQFF.

This clone appeared once. The CDR3 here is CASSFPARGTGELFF. For the CDR3, the DNA is TGCGCCAGCAGTTTTCCGGCAAGGGGGACCGGGGAGCTGTTTTTT. The chain carries TRBV5-1 and TRBJ2-2; maybe TRBD1 (6 bases). Looked up from germline, CDR1 is SGHRS and CDR2 is YFSETQ. V lost 5 bases to trimming and J lost 5 bases, with 16 bases between them. This CDR3 has 15 amino acids.

The chain has TRBV6-2 or TRBV6-3 and TRBJ1-5; a possible D gene is TRBD1 (6 bases). Germline V CDR1 and CDR2: MNHEY, SVGEGT. The CDR3 contains 16 residues. V was cut by 5 bases and J by 2 bases, with 16 bases left in between. DNA for the CDR3: TGTGCCAGCAGTACAGGGTCGGAAGCTGGCAATCAGCCCCAGCATTTT. Residues: CASSTGSEAGNQPQHF.

The chain couples TRBV19 to TRBJ1-5; 8 bases map to TRBD1. CDR3 size: 15 residues. Germline V gene data show CDR1 as LNHDA and CDR2 as SQIVND (reference sequence). With V trimmed by 2 bases and J by 5 bases, 5 bases remained unmatched. Here the CDR3 DNA reads TGTGCCAGTAGTATATTACAGGGGGGGCATCAGCCCCAGCATTTT. Translated: CASSILQGGHQPQHF.

The genes are TRBV2 and TRBJ2-5; the match to TRBD2 covers 8 bases. The V gene's germline CDR1 is SNHLY and CDR2 FYNNEI. V lost 6 bases and J lost 1; bases outside the gene matches: 4. This CDR3 spans 14 amino acids. DNA for the CDR3: TGTGCCAGCAGGATTACTAGCGGCCAAGAGACCCAGTACTTC. It codes for CASRITSGQETQYF.

This chain connects TRBV19 to TRBJ1-2; TRBD1 matches 7 bases. Germline trimming cut 5 bases from V and 9 bases from J; bases unmatched to any gene: 9. Germline V gene data show CDR1 as LNHDA and CDR2 as SQIVND (reference sequence). The CDR3 contains 13 residues. CDR3 residues: CASSPQGGLSYTF. In nucleotides, the CDR3 is TGTGCCAGTAGTCCTCAAGGGGGCCTGAGCTACACCTTC.

The chain recombines TRBV28 with TRBJ2-2, with TRBD2 matching 12 bases. The germline V gene has CDR1 MDHEN and CDR2 SYDVKM. The J segment lost 1 base and the V segment lost 6 bases, leaving 0 bases of the junction unmatched. The CDR3 is made up of 15 amino acids. CDR3: CASRTSGRNTGELFF. DNA for the CDR3: TGTGCCAGCAGGACTAGCGGGAGGAACACCGGGGAGCTGTTTTTT.

The V gene is TRBV24-1, the J gene TRBJ1-2; 8 bases fit TRBD1. Losses at the gene ends were 5 bases for V and 2 bases for J; bases not matched to a gene: 6. The CDR3 contains 15 residues. Germline CDR1 is KGHDR and CDR2 is SFDVKD. CDR3 coding DNA: TGTGCCACCAGTGGCACAGGGGGGAACAACTATGGCTACACCTTC. Its protein is CATSGTGGNNYGYTF.

This clone came up once. The chain is built from TRBV6-4 and TRBJ2-1; TRBD2 is a possible D gene (6 bases). The germline V and J ends were trimmed by 1 base and 0 bases, with 7 bases remaining between them. This CDR3 is 15 amino acids long. Germline CDR1 reads MRHNA; CDR2 reads SNTAGT. The CDR3 loop reads CASSDFGGSYNEQFF. The CDR3 bases are TGTGCCAGCAGTGACTTCGGGGGCTCCTACAATGAGCAGTTCTTC.

The gene calls are TRBV5-4 and TRBJ2-7; 11 bases are a match to TRBD1. Trimming at V came to 4 bases and at J to 7 bases, leaving 4 bases not matched to a gene. The CDR3 has 13 residues. Germline V gene lookup returns CDR1 SGHNT and CDR2 YYREEE (reference sequence). The CDR3: CASSGGQGGEQYF. CDR3 coding DNA: TGTGCCAGCAGCGGGGGACAGGGGGGAGAGCAGTACTTC.